Below, 8 T cell receptor beta chains from the same sample are listed, as sequenced in a study of response to subunit inactivated influenza vaccine (dated by TCRdb to 2016 to 2019). Receptors were amplified or captured by RT-PCR. Reads for this sample came from an Illumina HiSeq 2500. The public reads were run again by TCRdb, first through fastp at Q25 and then through MiXCR, and only productive beta chains were kept. Each entry is one CDR3 protein sequence, shown with its most common DNA and genes. For this sample there are almost 250,000 distinct CDR3 sequences; more than 10% appear just once. The ten largest clones capture 7.8% of the sample. The specimen comprised non-naive T cells sorted from PBMCs, sampled approximately 15 days before vaccination. The sample's cell subset or site label is to be understood as: memory T cell fraction. The receptors were gathered from a man between 50 and 59 years old who received an inactivated influenza vaccine. Donor details come from another sample of the same person, matched by shared clones.

The rearrangement uses TRBV7-6 and TRBJ1-1; D gene ambiguous. The V end was cut by 3 bases, the J end by 2 bases, with 7 bases between. CDR1 is SGHVS, CDR2 FNYEAQ, per germline. This CDR3 has 13 amino acids. CDR3 residues: CASSFQDNTEAFF. In nucleotides, the CDR3 is TGTGCCAGCAGCTTCCAGGACAACACTGAAGCTTTCTTT.

This clonotype appeared a few times. This chain joins TRBV28 and TRBJ1-4; D unclear. Germline V gives CDR1 MDHEN, CDR2 SYDVKM. Trimming cost V 5 bases and J 13 bases, with 14 bases left between them. This CDR3 spans 12 amino acids. CDR3 DNA: TGTGCCAGCAGTCCCCCGGAGTCTAGACTGTTTTTT. Translation: CASSPPESRLFF.

The rearrangement links TRBV20-1 to TRBJ1-3; D may be TRBD1 (6 bases). CDR1 is DFQATT and CDR2 is SNEGSKA in the germline V gene (reference sequence). CDR3 length: 13 residues. The V gene lost 3 bases and the J gene lost 2 bases, with 8 bases spanning the gap. CDR3 sequence reads: CSASRTAGNTIYF. CDR3 nucleotides: TGCAGTGCTAGTAGGACAGCTGGAAACACCATATATTTT.

This clonotype was picked up many times. This chain joins TRBV20-1 and TRBJ2-5, with TRBD2 matching 7 bases. Germline CDR1 is DFQATT and CDR2 is SNEGSKA (reference sequence). Trimming removed 6 bases from V and 4 bases from J; junction bases left unmatched: 8. The CDR3 extends over 13 amino acids. The CDR3 reads CSALPGGTETQYF. For the CDR3, the DNA is TGCAGTGCCCTCCCCGGGGGGACAGAGACCCAGTACTTC.

The rearrangement links TRBV24-1 to TRBJ2-5; 10 bases align to TRBD2. Looked up from germline, CDR1 is KGHDR and CDR2 is SFDVKD. The trim removed 2 bases at V and 5 bases at J, leaving 7 bases unmatched. The length of the CDR3 is 16 residues. DNA for the CDR3: TGTGCCACCAGTGATTCGAGCGGGAGGGCCTGGGAGACCCAGTACTTC. It translates to CATSDSSGRAWETQYF.

This sequence joins TRBV20-1 and TRBJ2-5; 7 nucleotides line up with TRBD1. Trimming at V came to 5 bases and at J to 2 bases, leaving 8 bases not matched to a gene. The CDR3 covers 14 residues. Germline lookup yields CDR1 DFQATT and CDR2 SNEGSKA (reference sequence). CDR3 region: CSAGTGVGQETQYF. The DNA for the CDR3 is TGCAGTGCTGGAACAGGGGTGGGGCAAGAGACCCAGTACTTC.

This chain connects TRBV7-2 to TRBJ2-1; possible D gene TRBD2, 7 bases. The germline V gene encodes CDR1 SGHTA and CDR2 FQGNSA. The V and J ends lost 4 bases and 3 bases respectively, with 13 bases between them. The CDR3 is 15 amino acids. CDR3 DNA sequence: TGTGCCAGCAGCTCCATGGGGGGGCGCTACAATGAGCAGTTCTTC. Its translation: CASSSMGGRYNEQFF.

This chain connects TRBV12-3 or TRBV12-4 to TRBJ2-1; 11 nucleotides align to TRBD2. With V trimmed by 7 bases and J by 5 bases, 4 bases remained unmatched. The CDR3 spans 14 residues. The CDR3 nucleotides are TGTGCCAGCAAACCTAGCGGGGGGAACAATGAGCAGTTCTTC. The encoded protein is CASKPSGGNNEQFF.